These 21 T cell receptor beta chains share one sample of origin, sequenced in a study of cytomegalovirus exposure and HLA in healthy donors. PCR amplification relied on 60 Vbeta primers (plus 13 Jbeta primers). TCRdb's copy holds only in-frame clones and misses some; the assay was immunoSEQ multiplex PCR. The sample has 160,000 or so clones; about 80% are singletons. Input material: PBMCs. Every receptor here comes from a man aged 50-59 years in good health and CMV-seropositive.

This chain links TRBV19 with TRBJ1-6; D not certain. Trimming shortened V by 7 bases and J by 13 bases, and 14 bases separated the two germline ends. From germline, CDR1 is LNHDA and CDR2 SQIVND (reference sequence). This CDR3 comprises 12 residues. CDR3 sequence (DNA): TGTGCCAGTAACAGACGCCTTCTCCCCCTCCACTTT. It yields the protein CASNRRLLPLHF.

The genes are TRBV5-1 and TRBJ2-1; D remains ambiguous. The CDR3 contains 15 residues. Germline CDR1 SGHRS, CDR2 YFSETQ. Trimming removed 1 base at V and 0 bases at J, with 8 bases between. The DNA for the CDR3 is TGCGCCAGCAGCTTGAAAGCGTTCTCCTACAATGAGCAGTTCTTC. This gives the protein CASSLKAFSYNEQFF.

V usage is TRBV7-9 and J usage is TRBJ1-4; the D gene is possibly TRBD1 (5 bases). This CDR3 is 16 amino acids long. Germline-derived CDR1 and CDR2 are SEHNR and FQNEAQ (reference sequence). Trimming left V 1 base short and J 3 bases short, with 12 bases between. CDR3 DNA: TGTGCCAGCAGCTTAGAGGGGAATGTGGCTAATGAAAAACTGTTTTTT. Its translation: CASSLEGNVANEKLFF.

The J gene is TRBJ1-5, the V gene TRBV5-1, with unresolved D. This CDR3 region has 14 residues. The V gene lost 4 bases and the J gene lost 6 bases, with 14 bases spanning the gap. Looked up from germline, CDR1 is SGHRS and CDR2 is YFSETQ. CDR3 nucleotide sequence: TGCGCCAGCAGCCCAGAGGAGGCAAGTCAGCCCCAGCATTTT. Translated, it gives CASSPEEASQPQHF.

DNA of the CDR3: TGTGCCACCAGCACAGGGGGAGCCAAAAACATTCAGTACTTC. Residues: CATSTGGAKNIQYF. The chain joins TRBV15 to TRBJ2-4; 7 positions match TRBD1. The CDR3 spans 14 residues. Trimming at V came to 4 bases and at J to 0 bases, leaving 0 bases not matched to a gene. Germline values: CDR1 LNHNV, CDR2 YYDKDF (reference sequence).

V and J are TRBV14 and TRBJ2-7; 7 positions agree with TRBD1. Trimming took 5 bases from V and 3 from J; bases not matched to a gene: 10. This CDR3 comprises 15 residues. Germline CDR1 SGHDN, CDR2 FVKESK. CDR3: CASSSTGPDFYEQYF. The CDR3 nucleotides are TGTGCCAGCAGCTCGACAGGGCCGGATTTCTACGAGCAGTACTTC.

CDR3 amino acids: CASSPPGQGGYEQYF. Here the CDR3 DNA reads TGTGCCAGCTCACCACCGGGACAGGGGGGTTACGAGCAGTACTTC. V gene TRBV18 combines with J gene TRBJ2-7; 11 bases are a match to TRBD1. This CDR3 contains 15 residues. Unmatched junction bases numbered 2, after V lost 0 bases and J lost 4 bases. Germline CDR1 and CDR2: KGHSH and LQKENI.

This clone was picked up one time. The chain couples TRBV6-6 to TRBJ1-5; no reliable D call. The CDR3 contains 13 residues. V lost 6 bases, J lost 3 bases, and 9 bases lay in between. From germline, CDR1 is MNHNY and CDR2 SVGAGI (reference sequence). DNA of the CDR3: TGTGCCAGCAGCCGCGGAATCAATCAGCCCCAGCATTTT. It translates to CASSRGINQPQHF.

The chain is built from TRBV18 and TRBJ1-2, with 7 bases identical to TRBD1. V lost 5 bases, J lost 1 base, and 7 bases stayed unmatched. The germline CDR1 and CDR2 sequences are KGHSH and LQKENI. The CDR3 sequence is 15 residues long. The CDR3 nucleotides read TGTGCCAGCTCAACTCGACAGGGAGGTAACTATGGCTACACCTTC. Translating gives CASSTRQGGNYGYTF.

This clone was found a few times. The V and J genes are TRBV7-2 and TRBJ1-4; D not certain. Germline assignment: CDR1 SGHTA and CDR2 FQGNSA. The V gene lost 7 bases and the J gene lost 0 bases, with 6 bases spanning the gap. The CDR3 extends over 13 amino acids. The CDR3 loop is CASTVATNEKLFF. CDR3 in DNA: TGTGCCAGCACCGTTGCAACTAATGAAAAACTGTTTTTT.

The CDR3 here is CASSLSGQSSYEQYF. CDR3 nucleotides: TGTGCCAGCAGCTTATCAGGACAGAGCTCCTACGAGCAGTACTTC. The chain carries TRBV7-2 and TRBJ2-7; a possible D gene is TRBD1 (6 bases). Germline V CDR1 and CDR2: SGHTA, FQGNSA. V lost 2 bases, J lost 0 bases, and 11 bases lay in between. The CDR3 has 15 amino acids.

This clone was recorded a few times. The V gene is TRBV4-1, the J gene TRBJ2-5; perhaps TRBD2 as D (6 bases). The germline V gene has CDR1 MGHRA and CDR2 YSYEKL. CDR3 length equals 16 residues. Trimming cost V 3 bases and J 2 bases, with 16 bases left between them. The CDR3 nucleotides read TGCGCCAGCAGCCACCCACCGAGGGACTTACAAGAGACCCAGTACTTC. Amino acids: CASSHPPRDLQETQYF.

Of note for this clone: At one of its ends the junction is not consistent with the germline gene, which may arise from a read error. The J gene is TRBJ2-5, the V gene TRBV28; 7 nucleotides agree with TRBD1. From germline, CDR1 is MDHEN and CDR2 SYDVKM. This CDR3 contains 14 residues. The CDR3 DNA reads TGTGCCAGCAGTTTATTCGGACAGGCCGAGATCCAGTACTTC. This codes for CASSLFGQAEIQYF.

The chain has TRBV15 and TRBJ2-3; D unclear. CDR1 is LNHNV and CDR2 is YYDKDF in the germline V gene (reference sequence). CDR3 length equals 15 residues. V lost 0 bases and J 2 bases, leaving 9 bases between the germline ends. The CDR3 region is CATSREQIFTDTQYF. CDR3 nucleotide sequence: TGTGCCACCAGCAGAGAGCAGATTTTCACAGATACGCAGTATTTT.

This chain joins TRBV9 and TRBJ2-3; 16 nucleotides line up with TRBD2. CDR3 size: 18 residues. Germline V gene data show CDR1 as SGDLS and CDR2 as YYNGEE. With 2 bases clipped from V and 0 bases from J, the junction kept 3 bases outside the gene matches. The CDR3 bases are TGTGCCAGCAGCGTGGGACTAGCGGGGGGGTACAGCACAGATACGCAGTATTTT. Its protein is CASSVGLAGGYSTDTQYF.

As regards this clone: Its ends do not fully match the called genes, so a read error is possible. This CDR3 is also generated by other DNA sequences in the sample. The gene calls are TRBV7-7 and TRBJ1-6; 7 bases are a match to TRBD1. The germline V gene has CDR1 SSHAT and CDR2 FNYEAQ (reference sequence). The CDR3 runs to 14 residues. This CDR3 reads CASSLGTDNSPLHF. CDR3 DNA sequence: TGTGCTAGCAGCCTAGGGACAGATAATTCACCCCTCCACTTT.

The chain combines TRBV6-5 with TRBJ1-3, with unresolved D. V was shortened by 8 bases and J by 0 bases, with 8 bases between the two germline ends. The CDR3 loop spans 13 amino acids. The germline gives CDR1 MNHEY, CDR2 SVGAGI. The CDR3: CASLSYSGNTIYF. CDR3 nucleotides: TGTGCCAGCCTCAGTTACTCTGGAAACACCATATATTTT.

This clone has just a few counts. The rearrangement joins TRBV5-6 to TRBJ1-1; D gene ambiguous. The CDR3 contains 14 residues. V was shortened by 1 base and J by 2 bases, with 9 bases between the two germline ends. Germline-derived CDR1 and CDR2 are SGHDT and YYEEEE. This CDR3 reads CASSLRGFNTEAFF. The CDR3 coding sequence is TGTGCCAGCAGCTTGCGAGGATTTAACACTGAAGCTTTCTTT.

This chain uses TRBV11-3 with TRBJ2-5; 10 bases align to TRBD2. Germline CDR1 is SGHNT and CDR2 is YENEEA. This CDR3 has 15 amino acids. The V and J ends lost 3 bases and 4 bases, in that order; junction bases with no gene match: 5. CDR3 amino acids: CASSFSGGAGETQYF. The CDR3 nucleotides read TGTGCCAGCAGCTTCAGCGGGGGGGCCGGAGAGACCCAGTACTTC.

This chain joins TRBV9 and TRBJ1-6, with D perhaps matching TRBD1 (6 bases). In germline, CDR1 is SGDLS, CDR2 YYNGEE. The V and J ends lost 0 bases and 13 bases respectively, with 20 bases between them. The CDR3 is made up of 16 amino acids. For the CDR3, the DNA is TGTGCCAGCAGCGTAGATGGGGGGCCGGGGGGTTCGCCCCTCCACTTT. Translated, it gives CASSVDGGPGGSPLHF. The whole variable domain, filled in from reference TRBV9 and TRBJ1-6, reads DSGVTQTPKHLITATGQRVTLRCSPRSGDLSVYWYQQSLDQGLQFLIQYYNGEERAKGNILERFSAQQFPDLHSELNLSSLELGDSALYFCASSVDGGPGGSPLHFGNGTRLTVT.

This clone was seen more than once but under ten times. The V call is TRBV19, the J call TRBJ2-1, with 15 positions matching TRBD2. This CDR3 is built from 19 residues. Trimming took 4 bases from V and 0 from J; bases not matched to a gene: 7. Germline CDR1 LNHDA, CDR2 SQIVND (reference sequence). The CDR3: CASSSSGTSGGLSYNEQFF. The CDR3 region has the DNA TGTGCCAGTAGTAGCTCCGGGACTAGCGGGGGGCTCTCCTACAATGAGCAGTTCTTC.